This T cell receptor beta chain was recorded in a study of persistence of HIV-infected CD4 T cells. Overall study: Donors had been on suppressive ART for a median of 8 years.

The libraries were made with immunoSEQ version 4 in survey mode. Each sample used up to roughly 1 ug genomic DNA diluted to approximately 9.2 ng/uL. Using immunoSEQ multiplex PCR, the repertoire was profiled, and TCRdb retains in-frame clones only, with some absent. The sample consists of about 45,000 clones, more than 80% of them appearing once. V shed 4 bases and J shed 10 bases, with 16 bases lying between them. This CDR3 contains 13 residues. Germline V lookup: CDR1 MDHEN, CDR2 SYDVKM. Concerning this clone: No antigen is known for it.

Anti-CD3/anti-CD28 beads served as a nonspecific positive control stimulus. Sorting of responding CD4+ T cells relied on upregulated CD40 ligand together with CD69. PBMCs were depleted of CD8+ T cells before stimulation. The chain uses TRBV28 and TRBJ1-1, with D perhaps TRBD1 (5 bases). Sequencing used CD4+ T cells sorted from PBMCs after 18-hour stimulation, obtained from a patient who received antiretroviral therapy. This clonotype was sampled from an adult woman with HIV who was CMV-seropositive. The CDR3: CASSSHQGAGAFF. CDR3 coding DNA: TGTGCCAGCAGTTCACATCAGGGTGCGGGAGCTTTCTTT.